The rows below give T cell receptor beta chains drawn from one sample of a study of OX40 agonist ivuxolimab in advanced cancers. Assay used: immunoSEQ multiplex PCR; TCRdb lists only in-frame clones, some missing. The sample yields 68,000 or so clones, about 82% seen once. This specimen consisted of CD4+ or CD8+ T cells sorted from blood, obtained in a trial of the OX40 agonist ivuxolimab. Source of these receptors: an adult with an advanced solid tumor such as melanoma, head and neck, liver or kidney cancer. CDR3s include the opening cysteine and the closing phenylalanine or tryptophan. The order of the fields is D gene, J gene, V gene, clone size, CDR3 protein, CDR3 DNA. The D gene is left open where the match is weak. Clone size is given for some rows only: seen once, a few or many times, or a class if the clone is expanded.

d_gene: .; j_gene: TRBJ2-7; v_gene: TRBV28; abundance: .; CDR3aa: CASSQPTRGSVIYEQYF; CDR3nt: TGTGCCAGCAGCCAGCCCACTCGGGGGTCAGTTATCTACGAGCAGTACTTC
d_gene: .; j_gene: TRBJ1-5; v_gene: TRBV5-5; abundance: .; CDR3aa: CASRTDSGNQPQHF; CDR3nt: TGTGCCAGCAGGACTGACAGTGGCAATCAGCCCCAGCATTTT
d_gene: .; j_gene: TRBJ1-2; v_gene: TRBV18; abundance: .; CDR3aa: CASSPPVGQGVDGYTF; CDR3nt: TGTGCCAGCTCACCACCGGTAGGGCAGGGAGTCGATGGCTACACCTTC
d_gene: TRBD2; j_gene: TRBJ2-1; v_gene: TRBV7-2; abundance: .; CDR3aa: CASSLAGGPYEQFF; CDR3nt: TGTGCCAGCAGCTTAGCGGGAGGGCCCTATGAGCAGTTCTTC
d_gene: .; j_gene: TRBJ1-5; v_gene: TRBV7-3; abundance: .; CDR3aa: CASSLGAEQPQHF; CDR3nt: TGTGCCAGCAGCTTAGGTGCGGAGCAGCCCCAGCATTTT
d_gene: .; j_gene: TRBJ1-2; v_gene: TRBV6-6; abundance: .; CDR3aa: CASGHRSRGGYTF; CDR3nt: TGTGCCAGCGGCCACAGAAGCCGGGGTGGCTACACCTTC
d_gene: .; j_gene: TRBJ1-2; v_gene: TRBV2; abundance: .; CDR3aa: CASSANRDNYGYTF; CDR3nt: TGTGCCAGCAGTGCTAACAGGGATAACTATGGCTACACCTTC
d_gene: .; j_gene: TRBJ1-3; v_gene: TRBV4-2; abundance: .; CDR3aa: CASSLNTGSGNTIYF; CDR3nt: TGTGCCAGCAGCCTCAACACAGGCTCTGGAAACACCATATATTTT
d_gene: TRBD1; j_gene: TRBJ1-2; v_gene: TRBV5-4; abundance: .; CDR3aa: CASSYPSGTGLALYGYTF; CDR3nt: TGTGCCAGCAGCTACCCGAGCGGGACAGGGCTCGCCCTATATGGCTACACCTTC
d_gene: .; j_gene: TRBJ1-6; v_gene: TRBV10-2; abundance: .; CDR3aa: CASSESRNSPLHF; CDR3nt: TGCGCCAGCAGTGAGTCACGTAATTCACCCCTCCACTTT
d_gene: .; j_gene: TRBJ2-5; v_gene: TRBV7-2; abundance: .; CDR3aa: CASSSQETQYF; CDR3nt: TGTGCCAGCAGCTCGCAAGAGACCCAGTACTTC
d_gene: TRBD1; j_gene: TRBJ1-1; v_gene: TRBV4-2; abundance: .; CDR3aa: CASSPLQGGTEAFF; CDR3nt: TGTGCCAGCAGCCCTCTACAGGGGGGGACTGAAGCTTTCTTT
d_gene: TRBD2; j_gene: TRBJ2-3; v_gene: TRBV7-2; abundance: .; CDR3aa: CASSHTSGSTDTQYF; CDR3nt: TGTGCCAGCAGCCATACTAGCGGGAGCACAGATACGCAGTATTTT
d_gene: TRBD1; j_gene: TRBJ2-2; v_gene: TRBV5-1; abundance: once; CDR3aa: CASSGRTGYTGELFF; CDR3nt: TGCGCCAGCAGCGGAAGGACAGGGTATACCGGGGAGCTGTTTTTT
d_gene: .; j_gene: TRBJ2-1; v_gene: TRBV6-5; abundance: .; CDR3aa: CASKTGSYNEQFF; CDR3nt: TGTGCCAGCAAGACGGGATCCTACAATGAGCAGTTCTTC
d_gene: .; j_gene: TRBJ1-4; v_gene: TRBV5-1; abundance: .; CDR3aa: CASSTNPQGATNEKLFF; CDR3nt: TGCGCCAGCAGCACAAACCCACAGGGTGCAACTAATGAAAAACTGTTTTTT
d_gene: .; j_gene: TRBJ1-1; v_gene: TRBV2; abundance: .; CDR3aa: CASSFSGVRNTEAFF; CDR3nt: TGTGCCAGCAGTTTTAGTGGGGTAAGGAACACTGAAGCTTTCTTT
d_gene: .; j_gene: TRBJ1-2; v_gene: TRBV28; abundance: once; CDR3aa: CASSYRRGYTF; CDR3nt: TGTGCCAGCAGTTACAGGAGAGGCTACACCTTC
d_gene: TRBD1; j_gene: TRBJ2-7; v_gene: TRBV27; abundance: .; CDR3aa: CASSIKTGFLEQYF; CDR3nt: TGTGCCAGCAGTATAAAGACAGGGTTCCTTGAGCAGTACTTC
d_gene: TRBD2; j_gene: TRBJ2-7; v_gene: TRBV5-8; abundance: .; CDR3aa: CASSPLSTSGPYEQYF; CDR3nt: TGTGCCAGCAGCCCTCTCTCGACTAGCGGGCCCTACGAGCAGTACTTC
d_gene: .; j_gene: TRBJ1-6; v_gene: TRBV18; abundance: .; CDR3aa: CASSPGDYNSPLHF; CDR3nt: TGTGCCAGCTCACCAGGGGACTATAATTCACCCCTCCACTTT
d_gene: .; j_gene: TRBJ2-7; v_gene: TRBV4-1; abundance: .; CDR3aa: CASSQEPGVGAEQYF; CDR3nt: TGCGCCAGCAGCCAAGAACCGGGTGTGGGGGCCGAGCAGTACTTC
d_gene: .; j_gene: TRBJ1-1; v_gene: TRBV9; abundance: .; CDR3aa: CASSVGQLNTEAFF; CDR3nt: TGTGCCAGCAGCGTAGGACAGTTAAACACTGAAGCTTTCTTT
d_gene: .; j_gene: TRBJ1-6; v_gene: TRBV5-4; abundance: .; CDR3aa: CASSPGLSGNSPLHF; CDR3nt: TGTGCCAGCAGCCCAGGACTTTCGGGAAATTCACCCCTCCACTTT
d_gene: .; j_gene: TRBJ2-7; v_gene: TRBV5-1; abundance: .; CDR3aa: CASSISLTGLRFSSYEQYF; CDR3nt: TGCGCCAGCAGCATCAGCCTGACGGGGCTAAGATTTAGTTCCTACGAGCAGTACTTC
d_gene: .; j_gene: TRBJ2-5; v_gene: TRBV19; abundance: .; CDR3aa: CASSEGMGETQYF; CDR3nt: TGTGCCAGTAGCGAGGGGATGGGAGAGACCCAGTACTTC
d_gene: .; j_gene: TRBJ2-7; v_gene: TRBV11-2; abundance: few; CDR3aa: CASSSTSVHEQYF; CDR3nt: TGTGCCAGCAGCTCAACTAGTGTCCACGAGCAGTACTTC
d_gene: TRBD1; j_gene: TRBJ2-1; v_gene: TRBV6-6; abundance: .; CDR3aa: CASAKGQTGSDNEQFF; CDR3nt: TGTGCCAGCGCAAAAGGGCAGACAGGGTCTGACAATGAGCAGTTCTTC
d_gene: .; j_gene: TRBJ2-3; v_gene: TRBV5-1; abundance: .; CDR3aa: CASSLESARGLDTQYF; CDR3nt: TGCGCCAGCAGCTTGGAGTCGGCACGGGGTCTGGATACGCAGTATTTT
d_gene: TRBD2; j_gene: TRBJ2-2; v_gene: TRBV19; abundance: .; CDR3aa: CASSIDGRPDTGELFF; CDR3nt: TGTGCCAGTAGTATAGACGGGAGGCCCGACACCGGGGAGCTGTTTTTT
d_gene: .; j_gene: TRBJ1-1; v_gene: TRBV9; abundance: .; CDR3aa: CASSSTGNTEAFF; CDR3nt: TGTGCCAGCAGTTCCACGGGGAACACTGAAGCTTTCTTT
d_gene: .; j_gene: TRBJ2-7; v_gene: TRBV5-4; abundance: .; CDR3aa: CASSHRVLSAGEQYF; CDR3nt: TGTGCCAGCAGCCACCGAGTCTTGTCAGCTGGAGAGCAGTACTTC
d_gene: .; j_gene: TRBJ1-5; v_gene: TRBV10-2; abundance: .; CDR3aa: CASGQSSALDQPQHF; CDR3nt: TGCGCCAGTGGACAGTCCAGCGCGTTAGATCAGCCCCAGCATTTT
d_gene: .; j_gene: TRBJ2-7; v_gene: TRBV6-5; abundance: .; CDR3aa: CASSYLATASYEQYF; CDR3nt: TGTGCCAGCAGTTACCTCGCGACAGCCTCCTACGAGCAGTACTTC
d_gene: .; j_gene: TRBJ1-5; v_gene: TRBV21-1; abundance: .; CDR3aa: CASSKGRVPCGNQPQHF; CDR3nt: TGTGCCAGCAGCAAAGGCCGGGTGCCCTGTGGCAATCAGCCCCAGCATTTT
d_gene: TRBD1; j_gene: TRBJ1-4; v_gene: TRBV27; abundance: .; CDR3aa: CASLTPPGQGDEKLFF; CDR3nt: TGTGCCAGCCTTACGCCTCCGGGACAGGGGGATGAAAAACTGTTTTTT
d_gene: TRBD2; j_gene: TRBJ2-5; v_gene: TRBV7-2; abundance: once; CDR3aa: CASSPKAGGPGEETQYF; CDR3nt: TGTGCCAGCAGCCCGAAAGCGGGGGGGCCGGGAGAAGAGACCCAGTACTTC
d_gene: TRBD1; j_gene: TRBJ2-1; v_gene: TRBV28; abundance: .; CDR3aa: CASSPTGGIDEQFF; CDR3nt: TGTGCCAGCAGTCCAACAGGGGGCATAGATGAGCAGTTCTTC
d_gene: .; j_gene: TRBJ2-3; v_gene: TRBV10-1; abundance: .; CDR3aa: CASSESSFGTDTQYF; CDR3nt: TGCGCCAGCAGTGAGTCCAGCTTCGGCACAGATACGCAGTATTTT
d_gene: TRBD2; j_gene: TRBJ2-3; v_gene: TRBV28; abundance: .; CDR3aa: CASSFPSGRREVTDTQYF; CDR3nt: TGTGCCAGCAGTTTCCCCTCCGGGCGGCGGGAGGTCACAGATACGCAGTATTTT
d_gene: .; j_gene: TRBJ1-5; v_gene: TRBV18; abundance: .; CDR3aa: CASSPQGGDSLDQPQHF; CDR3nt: TGTGCCAGCTCACCACAAGGGGGAGACAGTCTTGATCAGCCCCAGCATTTT
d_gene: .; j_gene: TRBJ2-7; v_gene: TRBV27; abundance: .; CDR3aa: CASSLLAGSGEQYF; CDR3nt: TGTGCCAGCAGTTTATTAGCAGGGTCGGGAGAGCAGTACTTC